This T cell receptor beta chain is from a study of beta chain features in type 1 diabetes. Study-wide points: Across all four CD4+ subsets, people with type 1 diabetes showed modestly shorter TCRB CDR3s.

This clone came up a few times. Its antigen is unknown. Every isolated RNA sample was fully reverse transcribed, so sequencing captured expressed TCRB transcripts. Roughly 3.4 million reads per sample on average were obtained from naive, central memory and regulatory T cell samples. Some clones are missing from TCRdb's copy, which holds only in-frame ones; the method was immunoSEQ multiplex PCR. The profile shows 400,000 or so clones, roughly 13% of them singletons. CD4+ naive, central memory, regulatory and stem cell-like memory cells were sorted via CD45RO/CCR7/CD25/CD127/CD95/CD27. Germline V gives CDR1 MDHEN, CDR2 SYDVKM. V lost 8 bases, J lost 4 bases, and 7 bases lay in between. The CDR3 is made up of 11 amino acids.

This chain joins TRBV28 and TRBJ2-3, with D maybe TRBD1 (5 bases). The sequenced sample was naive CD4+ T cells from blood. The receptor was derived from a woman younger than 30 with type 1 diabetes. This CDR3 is CASQGSDTQYF. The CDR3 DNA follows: TGTGCCAGCCAGGGATCAGATACGCAGTATTTT.